The next 9 T cell receptor beta chains were all read from a single sample in a study of cytomegalovirus exposure and HLA in healthy donors. PCR used 60 Vbeta primers and 13 Jbeta primers. Sequenced by immunoSEQ multiplex PCR; TCRdb stores in-frame clones only, minus some. The table includes some 84,000 clones, under 80% detected once. The sample consisted of PBMCs. Source of these receptors: a boy younger than 18 in good health and CMV-seronegative.

In its sample, this clone was seen a few times. This chain connects TRBV4-3 to TRBJ1-3; D is uncertain. The CDR3 runs to 17 residues. V shed 0 bases and J shed 4 bases, with 16 bases lying between them. Germline CDR1 and CDR2: LGHNA and YSLEER. The CDR3 DNA follows: TGCGCCAGCAGCCAAGATGCCGACCCGACGGGAGGAAACACCATATATTTT. Translated, it gives CASSQDADPTGGNTIYF.

The chain combines TRBV28 with TRBJ2-7, with 8 nucleotides matching TRBD1. Losses at the gene ends were 5 bases for V and 5 bases for J; bases not matched to a gene: 5. CDR3 length: 13 amino acids. Looked up from germline, CDR1 is MDHEN and CDR2 is SYDVKM. CDR3 amino acids: CASSGQGIHEQYF. In DNA form, the CDR3 reads TGTGCCAGCAGTGGACAGGGAATCCACGAGCAGTACTTC.

This rearrangement joins TRBV4-1 to TRBJ1-5, with no clear D. Germline CDR1 reads MGHRA; CDR2 reads YSYEKL. Trimming left V 0 bases short and J 9 bases short, with 15 bases between. The CDR3 has 15 amino acids. The CDR3 DNA is TGCGCCAGCAGCCAAGATCCGGCGGGAAATTGGCCCCAGCATTTT. Translating it yields CASSQDPAGNWPQHF.

This clone was seen ten or more times. The chain joins TRBV4-1 to TRBJ1-1; D ambiguous. The CDR3 spans 15 residues. Per germline, CDR1 MGHRA and CDR2 YSYEKL. V was clipped by 4 bases and J by 3 bases, with 15 bases between them. The CDR3 loop is CASSRGPAGDTEAFF. The DNA of the CDR3 is TGCGCCAGCAGCCGAGGCCCCGCGGGTGACACTGAAGCTTTCTTT.

V is TRBV29-1 and J is TRBJ2-6; D is possibly TRBD1 (5 bases). The V end was cut by 6 bases, the J end by 2 bases, with 14 bases between. The germline V gene encodes CDR1 SQVTM and CDR2 ANQGSEA. The CDR3 consists of 15 residues. In nucleotides, the CDR3 is TGCAGCGTCCACGAAAGGGGAACTGGGGCCAACGTCCTGACTTTC. It is translated as CSVHERGTGANVLTF.

The V call is TRBV5-4, the J call TRBJ2-1; 7 bases fit TRBD2. This CDR3 is 14 amino acids long. The J segment lost 5 bases and the V segment lost 1 base, leaving 3 bases of the junction unmatched. Looked up from germline, CDR1 is SGHNT and CDR2 is YYREEE (reference sequence). The CDR3 sequence: CASSLPSGNNEQFF. The DNA for the CDR3 is TGTGCCAGCAGCTTGCCTAGCGGAAACAATGAGCAGTTCTTC.

This sequence joins TRBV9 and TRBJ2-7, with D maybe TRBD2 (5 bases). This CDR3 has 14 amino acids. Germline V gene data show CDR1 as SGDLS and CDR2 as YYNGEE. V was shortened by 2 bases and J by 0 bases, with 9 bases between the two germline ends. In DNA, the CDR3 is TGTGCCAGCAGCGTTGACTACGGCTCCTACGAGCAGTACTTC. Amino acid sequence: CASSVDYGSYEQYF.

The chain employs TRBV30 and TRBJ2-6; 9 nucleotides line up with TRBD1. The CDR3 is 18 amino acids. J gave up 0 bases and V 5 bases, and 11 bases lay outside the gene matches. Germline V gives CDR1 GTSNPN, CDR2 SVGIG (reference sequence). The CDR3 nucleotides are TGTGCCTGGGGAGAAATTACAGGGGGCATCTCTGGGGCCAACGTCCTGACTTTC. Its translation: CAWGEITGGISGANVLTF.

This clone was seen only a few times. The chain combines TRBV2 with TRBJ1-1; TRBD1 is a possible D gene (6 bases). The V end lost 0 bases, the J end lost 7 bases, and 12 bases lay between the germline ends. The CDR3 is made up of 14 amino acids. In germline, CDR1 is SNHLY, CDR2 FYNNEI. In DNA, the CDR3 is TGTGCCAGCAGTGAAGCGCAGGGGATGTTTGAAGCTTTCTTT. It specifies CASSEAQGMFEAFF.